The following is a T cell receptor (beta chain) sequence with its context. Its antigen is unknown. No qualities accompany the bases; no much larger clone lies one base away. This sample stems from a study of blood T cell repertoires in COVID-19 (dated by TCRdb to the early 2020s). Describing the broader study: Samples from collaborators originated in the United States, Italy and Spain and spanned both the acute and convalescent phases of COVID-19. The prospective study material was composed of cDNA or gDNA derived from T cells, B-cell-depleted T cells, or PBMCs. Subjects who had been exposed to COVID-19, were actively infected with it, or had recovered from it provided the deeply sampled blood TCRbeta repertoires that made up the dataset. The repertoires were made available in a free public database intended to serve as a resource for research on the immune response to SARS-CoV-2. The samples were drawn from two sources: the first 160 participants of the ongoing ImmuneRACE study, and fewer than 1,500 subjects contributed by 6 global collaborators. A de-identified subject ID, COVID-19 status, age in years and sex were almost always included in the sample metadata. Where HLA class I and class II types were available, the types were taken from metadata supplied by the sample provider, not from assay-based typing. Points the paper makes about the study in general: The quantity of clinical and demographic metadata differed by source and by participant and was supplied without curation.

TCRbeta CDR3 regions were amplified from genomic DNA by means of the immunoSEQ Assay, a bias-controlled multiplex PCR. From the authors' description of their analysis: Within the assay, amplification of reference gene primers was used to estimate how many nucleated cells each sample contained. To quantify the absolute abundance of each unique TCRbeta CDR3 rearrangement, sequence reads were collapsed and filtered. For each sample, productive Simpson clonality was calculated by taking the square root of Simpson's diversity index across productive rearrangements. The source is immuneACCESS, and TCRdb retained only in-frame sequences with V and J called. Part of the clones is not carried over; for the studies checked, unresolved V genes explain less than half of this, and the remainder is unexplained. The D gene and trimming were derived from the DNA, and the V and J assignments and clone size from that table. This sample lists around 180,000 clones; 80% to 90% were detected once. Roughly 2.5% of the sample rests with the top ten.

The collaborating institutions used their own protocols to collect whole blood in K2EDTA tubes. For TCRbeta analysis, collaborators shipped samples as frozen whole blood, isolated PBMCs, or DNA extracted from either of those sample types. CDR1 and CDR2 are read off the germline V gene as SQVTM and ANQGSEA. Including the terminal cysteine and phenylalanine, the CDR3 comprises 11 residues. Only the CDR3 part of the read is kept: 33 bases, read in frame from the first base. Trimming removed 4 bases from V and 5 bases from J, leaving 5 bases between the germline ends. The clonotype was recovered from a man aged 40-50 years with active or convalescent COVID-19. In this chain, TRBV29-1 is recombined with TRBJ1-4; 5 matching bases give a weak D call of TRBD1. Sequencing input: peripheral blood. Read as DNA, the sequence is TGCAGCGTTGGACAGAATGAAAAACTGTTTTTT. Translated, it reads CSVGQNEKLFF.